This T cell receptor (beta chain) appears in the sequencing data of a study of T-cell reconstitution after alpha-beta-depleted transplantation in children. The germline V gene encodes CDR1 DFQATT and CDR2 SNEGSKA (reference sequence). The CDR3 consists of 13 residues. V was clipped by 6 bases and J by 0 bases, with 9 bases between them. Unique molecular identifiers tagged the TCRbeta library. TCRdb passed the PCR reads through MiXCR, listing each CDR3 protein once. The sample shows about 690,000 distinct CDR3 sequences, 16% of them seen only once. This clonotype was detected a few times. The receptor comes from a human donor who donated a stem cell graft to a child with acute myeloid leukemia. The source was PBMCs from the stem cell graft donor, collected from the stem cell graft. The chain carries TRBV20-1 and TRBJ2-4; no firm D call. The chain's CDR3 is CSAPTVAKNIQYF. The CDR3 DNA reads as TGCAGTGCCCCAACGGTAGCCAAAAACATTCAGTACTTC.